Listed below are T cell receptor beta chains from one sample, sequenced in a study of cytomegalovirus exposure and HLA in healthy donors. Sequencing used immunoSEQ multiplex PCR; TCRdb keeps in-frame clones, though not all of them. Of 150,000 or so clones in the sample, roughly 84% are singletons; the top ten hold about 2%. Sequencing was performed on PBMCs. The source of these receptors is a young man in good health and CMV-seropositive. Both conserved end residues are part of each CDR3. The D gene is left open where the match is weak. The size entry is marked missing in some rows and otherwise reads once, few, many or a size class.

v_call	j_call	clone_size	d_call	cdr3_aa	cdr3_nt
TRBV4-3	TRBJ2-5	.	TRBD2	CASSRGTKQETQYF	TGCGCCAGCAGCCGGGGGACTAAACAAGAGACCCAGTACTTC
TRBV9	TRBJ1-2	few	.	CASSVAHNLFAGLERGYTF	TGTGCCAGCAGCGTAGCTCATAATCTGTTTGCCGGGCTGGAGCGGGGCTACACCTTC
TRBV7-2	TRBJ2-3	.	TRBD2	CASSLNSGGPGDTQYF	TGTGCCAGCAGCTTAAACTCGGGGGGGCCCGGAGATACGCAGTATTTT
TRBV15	TRBJ2-7	.	.	CATSPRGKISEQYF	TGTGCCACCAGCCCCCGAGGAAAGATTTCCGAGCAGTACTTC
TRBV27	TRBJ2-7	.	TRBD1	CASSLRGQSQSEQYF	TGTGCCAGCAGTTTAAGGGGGCAGAGCCAATCCGAGCAGTACTTC
TRBV30	TRBJ2-7	.	TRBD1	CAWSQDDRVLSEQYF	TGTGCCTGGAGCCAAGACGACAGGGTTCTGTCCGAGCAGTACTTC
TRBV4-2	TRBJ2-3	few	TRBD2	CASSQLAGDADTQYF	TGTGCCAGCAGCCAACTAGCGGGGGACGCAGATACGCAGTATTTT
TRBV21-1	TRBJ1-5	.	.	CASSKASNSPQPQHF	TGTGCCAGCAGCAAAGCGTCGAACAGCCCTCAGCCCCAGCATTTT
TRBV4-3	TRBJ2-3	.	TRBD1	CASSQDNRGADTQYF	TGCGCTAGCAGCCAAGATAACAGGGGGGCAGATACGCAGTATTTT
TRBV19	TRBJ1-3	once	TRBD1	CASSIGLGTGASGNTIYF	TGTGCCAGTAGTATAGGGCTCGGGACAGGGGCCTCTGGAAACACCATATATTTT
TRBV7-8	TRBJ2-7	.	.	CASSLGTSSIEQYF	TGTGCCAGCAGCTTAGGAACTAGTTCAATCGAGCAGTACTTC
TRBV5-4	TRBJ2-7	.	.	CASSLESTGLGEQYF	TGTGCCAGCAGCTTGGAGAGCACAGGGCTGGGGGAGCAGTACTTC
TRBV5-6	TRBJ2-3	few	TRBD1	CASSLQGVGTDTQYF	TGTGCCAGCAGCTTGCAGGGGGTTGGCACAGATACGCAGTATTTT
TRBV18	TRBJ2-5	.	TRBD1	CASSPEQGAGETQYF	TGTGCCAGCTCACCTGAACAGGGGGCTGGAGAGACCCAGTACTTC
TRBV5-1	TRBJ2-7	.	TRBD1	CASRDRGTSYEQYF	TGCGCCAGCAGGGACAGGGGGACTTCCTACGAGCAGTACTTC
TRBV11-2	TRBJ2-7	.	.	CASSFSTGWGSSYEQYF	TGTGCCAGCAGCTTCTCTACTGGGTGGGGCAGCTCCTACGAGCAGTACTTC
TRBV9	TRBJ2-1	.	TRBD2	CASNPSPSGGWDEQFF	TGTGCCAGCAACCCCTCGCCTAGCGGGGGGTGGGATGAGCAGTTCTTC
TRBV11-2	TRBJ2-7	once	TRBD1	CASSLVAGGLYEQYF	TGTGCCAGCAGCTTAGTGGCAGGGGGCTTGTACGAGCAGTACTTC
TRBV14	TRBJ2-5	few	.	CASSQVWQQETQYF	TGTGCCAGCAGCCAAGTATGGCAGCAAGAGACCCAGTACTTC
TRBV13	TRBJ2-5	few	.	CASSSTVVQRETQYF	TGTGCCAGCAGCTCGACAGTCGTCCAACGAGAGACCCAGTACTTC
TRBV11-1	TRBJ1-1	.	.	CASSLTRRGTEAFF	TGTGCCAGCAGCCTCACCCGGCGGGGCACTGAAGCTTTCTTT
TRBV25-1	TRBJ1-5	.	TRBD1	CASRGQSNQPQHF	TGTGCCAGCAGGGGACAGAGCAATCAGCCCCAGCATTTT
TRBV29-1	TRBJ2-1	.	TRBD2	CSVQGTSGGAPNEQFF	TGCAGCGTTCAGGGGACTAGCGGGGGGGCTCCCAATGAGCAGTTCTTC
TRBV9	TRBJ2-3	.	.	CASSAEAGRHSSDTQYF	TGTGCCAGCAGCGCCGAGGCGGGTAGGCATTCGTCAGATACGCAGTATTTT
TRBV29-1	TRBJ2-7	once	TRBD1	CSVEEGTGGAEQYF	TGCAGCGTTGAAGAGGGGACAGGGGGCGCCGAGCAGTACTTC
TRBV11-2	TRBJ1-1	.	TRBD1	CASSLEQGLWAEAFF	TGTGCCAGCAGCTTAGAACAGGGGTTGTGGGCTGAAGCTTTCTTT
TRBV6-5	TRBJ2-3	.	TRBD2	CASSPTPSGGDTQYF	TGTGCCAGCAGCCCCACCCCCAGCGGGGGAGATACGCAGTATTTT
TRBV11-3	TRBJ1-2	.	.	CASSLDLAGLGYYGYTF	TGTGCCAGCAGCTTAGATCTCGCGGGACTCGGCTACTATGGCTACACCTTC
TRBV5-1	TRBJ2-2	.	TRBD1	CASSPQSWGQSNTGELFF	TGCGCCAGCAGCCCCCAATCTTGGGGACAGTCGAACACCGGGGAGCTGTTTTTT
TRBV10-3	TRBJ1-1	.	.	CAISEGRETNTEAFF	TGTGCCATCAGTGAGGGCAGGGAAACGAACACTGAAGCTTTCTTT
TRBV15	TRBJ1-5	.	.	CATSTERKFLPQHF	TGTGCCACCAGCACCGAACGAAAGTTCCTACCCCAGCATTTT
TRBV5-1	TRBJ2-7	once	.	CASSLAGSSSYEQYF	TGCGCCAGCAGCTTGGCAGGGTCGAGCTCCTACGAGCAGTACTTC
TRBV30	TRBJ2-7	.	.	CAWSLPQDEQYF	TGTGCCTGGAGCCTGCCCCAGGACGAGCAGTACTTC
TRBV18	TRBJ1-3	.	.	CASSPPKGGLQVTIYF	TGTGCCAGCTCACCACCGAAGGGCGGACTTCAGGTCACCATATATTTT
TRBV4-3	TRBJ1-2	.	.	CASSQESGSDYGYTF	TGCGCCAGCAGCCAAGAGTCAGGGTCGGACTATGGCTACACCTTC
TRBV4-2	TRBJ2-1	once	.	CASSQDYAGSSYNEQFF	TGTGCCAGCAGCCAAGATTATGCGGGGAGCTCCTACAATGAGCAGTTCTTC
TRBV30	TRBJ1-1	.	.	CAWIRTEAFF	TGTGCCTGGATTCGCACTGAAGCTTTCTTT
TRBV18	TRBJ1-4	.	.	CASSPRGVNEKLFF	TGTGCCAGCTCACCTCGCGGAGTTAATGAAAAACTGTTTTTT
TRBV4-2	TRBJ2-6	once	.	CASSQVTFETGLYSGANGLTF	TGTGCCAGCAGCCAAGTTACCTTCGAGACAGGCTTATACTCTGGGGCCAACGGCCTGACTTTC
TRBV30	TRBJ1-5	.	TRBD1	CAWSDPGQGVNQPQHF	TGTGCCTGGAGTGATCCGGGACAGGGTGTAAATCAGCCCCAGCATTTT
TRBV2	TRBJ2-3	.	TRBD2	CASSENQRGSTDTQYF	TGTGCCAGCAGTGAAAACCAGCGGGGCAGCACAGATACGCAGTATTTT
TRBV19	TRBJ2-7	.	TRBD1	CASRPAGTGGTGEQYF	TGTGCCAGTAGGCCTGCCGGGACAGGGGGTACGGGGGAGCAGTACTTC
TRBV18	TRBJ2-7	.	.	CASSLVRRDSQHTSSYEQYF	TGTGCCAGCTCACTCGTCCGGCGGGACAGCCAACACACGAGCTCCTACGAGCAGTACTTC
TRBV15	TRBJ1-5	few	.	CATSRDIGSNQPQHF	TGTGCCACCAGCAGAGATATCGGTAGCAATCAGCCCCAGCATTTT
TRBV13	TRBJ2-2	.	.	CASSLMSRVAGQGNTGELFF	TGTGCCAGCAGCTTAATGTCCCGGGTGGCCGGGCAGGGGAACACCGGGGAGCTGTTTTTT
TRBV10-2	TRBJ1-2	.	.	CASRQGPPYGYTF	TGCGCCAGCAGACAGGGCCCCCCCTATGGCTACACCTTC
TRBV5-5	TRBJ1-5	.	TRBD1	CASSLGGTGNQPQHF	TGTGCCAGCAGCTTGGGAGGGACAGGGAATCAGCCCCAGCATTTT
TRBV12-5	TRBJ1-5	.	.	CASGLNRVSNQPQHF	TGTGCTAGTGGTTTGAACAGGGTCAGCAATCAGCCCCAGCATTTT
TRBV18	TRBJ2-7	few	.	CASSPDSYLNEQYF	TGTGCCAGCTCACCGGACTCATACCTAAACGAGCAGTACTTC
TRBV5-1	TRBJ1-1	.	.	CASSSQGMNTEAFF	TGCGCCAGCAGCTCACAGGGAATGAACACTGAAGCTTTCTTT
TRBV5-1	TRBJ1-1	.	.	CASSLFSAEGEAFF	TGCGCCAGCAGCTTGTTCTCAGCAGAGGGTGAAGCTTTCTTT
TRBV18	TRBJ1-1	few	TRBD1	CASSLRQGDNTEAFF	TGTGCCAGCTCACTGAGACAGGGAGACAACACTGAAGCTTTCTTT
TRBV12-5	TRBJ2-1	.	.	CASGLETSAYNEQFF	TGTGCTAGTGGTTTGGAGACATCTGCCTACAATGAGCAGTTCTTC
TRBV7-8	TRBJ2-5	.	TRBD1	CASSRGRTGEETQYF	TGTGCCAGCAGTCGGGGGAGGACAGGGGAAGAGACCCAGTACTTC
TRBV7-2	TRBJ2-5	.	TRBD2	CASSFQRGGREAQYF	TGTGCCAGCAGCTTCCAGCGGGGGGGCCGGGAGGCCCAGTACTTC
TRBV5-1	TRBJ2-1	.	.	CASSPRGLENGNEQFF	TGCGCCAGCAGCCCCAGGGGTCTGGAGAATGGAAATGAGCAGTTCTTC
TRBV6-1	TRBJ1-6	.	.	CASSEALVAFNSPLHF	TGTGCCAGCAGTGAAGCACTAGTAGCGTTCAATTCACCCCTCCACTTT
TRBV27	TRBJ1-4	.	.	CASSPTARAYEKLFF	TGTGCCAGCAGTCCAACAGCAAGAGCCTATGAAAAACTGTTTTTT